Each of the 11 T cell receptor beta chains below was sequenced from the same sample in a study of cytomegalovirus exposure and HLA in healthy donors. It was with 60 Vbeta and 13 Jbeta primers that the PCR ran. Libraries were prepared by immunoSEQ multiplex PCR; TCRdb keeps only in-frame clonotypes and omits some of them. Among about 150,000 clones listed, 77% were seen once. The material sequenced was PBMCs. The receptors originated from a woman in her twenties or thirties in good health and CMV-seropositive.

The rearrangement joins TRBV4-1 to TRBJ2-7; TRBD2 matches at 11 bases. The CDR3 has 18 residues. The V segment lost 4 bases and the J segment 2 bases; nucleotides outside the gene matches: 13. Germline V gene lookup returns CDR1 MGHRA and CDR2 YSYEKL. CDR3: CASSLVASGTSGPYEQYF. In DNA, the CDR3 is TGCGCCAGCAGCCTTGTTGCTTCCGGGACTAGCGGACCCTACGAGCAGTACTTC.

The genes are TRBV11-3 and TRBJ1-1; perhaps TRBD1 as D (5 bases). V was clipped by 4 bases and J by 3 bases, with 6 bases between them. The germline gives CDR1 SGHNT, CDR2 YENEEA. The CDR3 spans 12 residues. The CDR3 coding sequence is TGTGCCAGCAGCTGGGGGGACACTGAAGCTTTCTTT. Translated, it gives CASSWGDTEAFF.

This clone was observed a single time. DNA of the CDR3: TGCGCCAGCAGCAGAGGGGGGGCAGAAGAAAAACTGTTTTTT. Its protein is CASSRGGAEEKLFF. V and J are TRBV5-1 and TRBJ1-4; tentative D call: TRBD1 (6 bases). The CDR3 spans 14 residues. The V end was cut by 4 bases, the J end by 8 bases, with 15 bases between. Germline assignment: CDR1 SGHRS and CDR2 YFSETQ.

This chain joins TRBV30 and TRBJ2-3; 7 bases are a match to TRBD2. CDR1 and CDR2 from the germline V gene are GTSNPN and SVGIG (reference sequence). The ends lost 3 bases at V and 2 bases at J; junction bases unmatched: 8. The CDR3 loop spans 15 amino acids. The CDR3 DNA sequence: TGTGCCTGGAGCGCAGCGGGAAGCACCACAGATACGCAGTATTTT. Protein: CAWSAAGSTTDTQYF.

The chain has TRBV5-1 and TRBJ2-3; 8 bases are a match to TRBD2. The V segment lost 3 bases and the J segment 7 bases; nucleotides outside the gene matches: 10. The CDR3 runs to 15 residues. Germline assignment: CDR1 SGHRS and CDR2 YFSETQ. DNA for the CDR3: TGCGCCAGCAGCTCCCCGGGTAGCGGGACGAATACGCAGTATTTT. This gives the protein CASSSPGSGTNTQYF.

This chain links TRBV27 with TRBJ2-7; D is possibly TRBD1 (6 bases). The ends were cut back, 5 bases at V and 6 bases at J, with 17 bases in the middle. The CDR3 has 14 amino acids. Per germline, CDR1 MNHEY and CDR2 SMNVEV (reference sequence). CDR3 nucleotide sequence: TGTGCCAGCAGTCTAGGGGGTGGTGTTGGCGAGCAGTACTTC. Amino acids: CASSLGGGVGEQYF.

The chain is built from TRBV4-2 and TRBJ2-3; no firm D call. Trimming cost V 0 bases and J 3 bases, with 4 bases left between them. The CDR3 runs 13 residues. The V gene's germline CDR1 is LGHNA and CDR2 YNFKEQ. This CDR3 reads CASSQDGTDTQYF. DNA for the CDR3: TGTGCCAGCAGCCAAGACGGGACAGATACGCAGTATTTT.

The CDR3 region is CASSPGIQTGDSRAFF. Written as DNA, the CDR3 is TGTGCCAGCTCACCCGGTATCCAAACCGGAGACTCCAGAGCTTTCTTT. V gene TRBV18 combines with J gene TRBJ1-1; D remains ambiguous. CDR1 is KGHSH and CDR2 is LQKENI in the germline V gene. This CDR3 is 16 amino acids long. The germline V and J ends were trimmed by 3 bases and 10 bases, with 24 bases remaining between them.

This chain links TRBV27 with TRBJ2-1, with 8 bases fitting TRBD1. The J segment lost 3 bases and the V segment lost 3 bases, leaving 4 bases of the junction unmatched. The V gene's germline CDR1 is MNHEY and CDR2 SMNVEV (reference sequence). The length of the CDR3 is 15 residues. The CDR3 DNA reads TGTGCCAGCAGTTTGGGGGGACAGGTCTACAATGAGCAGTTCTTC. Residues: CASSLGGQVYNEQFF.

The chain joins TRBV7-2 to TRBJ2-1; D possibly corresponds to TRBD2 (5 bases). The CDR3 runs to 13 residues. Per the germline V gene, CDR1 is SGHTA and CDR2 is FQGNSA. V lost 1 base and J 9 bases, leaving 10 bases between the germline ends. CDR3 sequence: CASSLVLEGEQFF. The CDR3 nucleotides are TGTGCCAGCAGCTTAGTCCTAGAGGGTGAGCAGTTCTTC. Full variable domain (outside the CDR3, taken from reference TRBV7-2 and TRBJ2-1): GAGVSQSPSNKVTEKGKDVELRCDPISGHTALYWYRQSLGQGLEFLIYFQGNSAPDKSGLPSDRFSAERTGGSVSTLTIQRTQQEDSAVYLCASSLVLEGEQFFGPGTRLTVL.

The table lists this clone with a count of one. V is TRBV29-1 and J is TRBJ1-1, with D maybe TRBD1 (5 bases). The CDR3 length is 14 residues. V lost 0 bases, J lost 1 base, and 9 bases lay in between. The germline V gene encodes CDR1 SQVTM and CDR2 ANQGSEA. In DNA form, the CDR3 reads TGCAGCGTTGAAGAGCCCACAGGGAACACTGAAGCTTTCTTT. This codes for CSVEEPTGNTEAFF.